This T cell receptor beta chain derives from a study of T cell responses to AZD1222 COVID-19 vaccine. V was clipped by 5 bases and J by 5 bases, with 16 bases between them. CDR3 length equals 15 residues. Germline V gene lookup returns CDR1 LNHDA and CDR2 SQIVND (reference sequence). Measured with immunoSEQ multiplex PCR; TCRdb has only the in-frame clones, and not every one. Counted here are nearly 80,000 clones, approximately 80% occurring once; the ten biggest clones make up roughly a fifth. The receptor was isolated from an adult in good health. Sample: peripheral blood, taken on day 0 of AZD1222 vaccination. The rearrangement joins TRBV19 to TRBJ2-1; D is perhaps TRBD2 (6 bases). CDR3 residues: CASSPPGRGHNEQFF. Written as DNA, the CDR3 is TGTGCCAGTAGTCCCCCCGGGAGAGGGCACAATGAGCAGTTCTTC.